This T cell receptor (beta chain) stems from a study of blood T cell repertoires in COVID-19. The CDR3 covers 13 residues. CDR1 SGDLS and CDR2 YYNGEE come from the germline V gene. V was clipped by 3 bases and J by 12 bases, with 13 bases between them. The protocol was immunoSEQ multiplex PCR, while the TCRdb copy is restricted to in-frame clones and leaves out a portion. This table has about 400,000 clones, 86% appearing once. The rearrangement links TRBV9 to TRBJ1-6; TRBD1 might be the D (6 bases). Material for sequencing was peripheral blood. This clonotype was sampled from a woman in her sixties or seventies with COVID-19, enrolled during active disease. In nucleotides, the CDR3 is TGTGCCAGCAGCGACGGACAGCAGCTACCCCTCCACTTT. Translation: CASSDGQQLPLHF. Combining the CDR3 with reference TRBV9 and TRBJ1-6 gives the whole variable domain DSGVTQTPKHLITATGQRVTLRCSPRSGDLSVYWYQQSLDQGLQFLIQYYNGEERAKGNILERFSAQQFPDLHSELNLSSLELGDSALYFCASSDGQQLPLHFGNGTRLTVT.